The 19 T cell receptor beta chains presented below share a single source sample, sequenced in a study of PD-L1 blockade in urothelial cancer. Time point here: pretreatment peripheral blood. Some clones are missing from TCRdb's copy, which holds only in-frame ones; the method was immunoSEQ multiplex PCR. The table has tens of thousands of clones, 70% to 90% seen once. Sequenced material: PBMCs, taken around atezolizumab (anti-PD-L1) treatment. Receptor source: a woman of 80 years or more with urothelial cancer.

The chain employs TRBV28 and TRBJ2-7; no clear D. The CDR3 totals 13 residues. The ends were cut back, 4 bases at V and 3 bases at J, with 10 bases in the middle. Per the germline V gene, CDR1 is MDHEN and CDR2 is SYDVKM. Here the CDR3 reads CASSSVRNYEQYF. In nucleotides, the CDR3 is TGTGCCAGCAGTTCAGTCAGAAACTACGAGCAGTACTTC.

The chain joins TRBV13 to TRBJ2-3, with 10 bases lining up with TRBD2. V shed 5 bases and J 4 bases; nucleotides not matched to a gene: 9. Germline V gene lookup returns CDR1 PRHDT and CDR2 FYEKMQ (reference sequence). There are 16 residues in the CDR3. This chain's CDR3 is CASSLKSGRASDTQYF. CDR3 DNA sequence: TGTGCCAGCAGCCTAAAGAGCGGGAGGGCCTCAGATACGCAGTATTTT. The variable domain in full, with the rest retrieved from reference TRBV13 and TRBJ2-3, is AAGVIQSPRHLIKEKRETATLKCYPIPRHDTVYWYQQGPGQDPQFLISFYEKMQSDKGSIPDRFSAQQFSDYHSELNMSSLELGDSALYFCASSLKSGRASDTQYFGPGTRLTVL.

V usage is TRBV5-1 and J usage is TRBJ2-3; D call uncertain. The V and J ends lost 5 bases and 5 bases respectively, with 12 bases between them. Per germline, CDR1 SGHRS and CDR2 YFSETQ. This CDR3 is built from 13 residues. CDR3 nucleotide sequence: TGCGCCAGCAGTCCCCGCAGTCTAGATACGCAGTATTTT. The encoded protein is CASSPRSLDTQYF.

The chain employs TRBV7-9 and TRBJ1-4; D is ambiguous. The germline V gene encodes CDR1 SEHNR and CDR2 FQNEAQ (reference sequence). The CDR3 is 13 residues long. The V and J ends lost 1 base and 13 bases respectively, with 13 bases between them. The CDR3 DNA reads TGTGCCAGCAGCTTAGATGACCCTAGCGGACTGTTTTTT. Its translation is CASSLDDPSGLFF.

The chain carries TRBV28 and TRBJ2-1; 11 positions agree with TRBD2. The CDR3 covers 18 residues. The germline gives CDR1 MDHEN, CDR2 SYDVKM. The V segment lost 2 bases and the J segment 8 bases; nucleotides outside the gene matches: 14. CDR3 sequence: CASSLRSGTSGGWDEQFF. In DNA form, the CDR3 reads TGTGCCAGCAGTTTACGTTCGGGTACTAGCGGGGGATGGGATGAGCAGTTCTTC. Full variable domain (rest looked up from reference TRBV28 and TRBJ2-1): DVKVTQSSRYLVKRTGEKVFLECVQDMDHENMFWYRQDPGLGLRLIYFSYDVKMKEKGDIPEGYSVSREKKERFSLILESASTNQTSMYLCASSLRSGTSGGWDEQFFGPGTRLTVL.

J is TRBJ1-2 and V is TRBV19; D remains unclear. The V and J ends lost 4 bases and 4 bases respectively, with 7 bases between them. CDR3 length: 12 amino acids. Germline-derived CDR1 and CDR2 are LNHDA and SQIVND (reference sequence). CDR3 sequence (DNA): TGTGCCAGTAGTAATCAACTCTATGGCTACACCTTC. Protein: CASSNQLYGYTF.

This chain links TRBV5-1 with TRBJ2-5; 8 bases fit TRBD1. V gave up 4 bases and J gave up 5 bases; unmatched junction bases: 16. This CDR3 is built from 17 residues. Germline V gene sequence: CDR1 SGHRS, CDR2 YFSETQ. CDR3 residues: CASSPGQGGRSMETQYF. The DNA for the CDR3 is TGCGCCAGCAGCCCCGGACAGGGTGGTCGTAGCATGGAGACCCAGTACTTC.

The table lists this clone with a count of one. The chain carries TRBV28 and TRBJ2-7, with 9 positions matching TRBD1. The germline gives CDR1 MDHEN, CDR2 SYDVKM. V was pared by 5 bases and J by 6 bases, with 8 bases of the junction left unmatched. The CDR3 spans 14 residues. The CDR3 loop is CASSPGQGRSEQYF. In DNA form, the CDR3 reads TGTGCCAGCAGTCCGGGACAGGGCCGCTCCGAGCAGTACTTC.

The rearrangement uses TRBV5-1 and TRBJ1-1; a possible D gene is TRBD1 (6 bases). Germline CDR1 SGHRS, CDR2 YFSETQ. The CDR3 is 15 amino acids. V shed 0 bases and J shed 0 bases, with 9 bases lying between them. CDR3 loop: CASSLGGGMNTEAFF. The DNA of the CDR3 is TGCGCCAGCAGCTTGGGGGGGGGCATGAACACTGAAGCTTTCTTT.

The genes are TRBV28 and TRBJ1-3; 8 positions agree with TRBD1. The CDR3 has 16 residues. Germline V CDR1 and CDR2: MDHEN, SYDVKM. V was clipped by 2 bases and J by 2 bases; unmatched bases: 5. The CDR3 protein is CASSLTRGRAGNTIYF. In DNA, the CDR3 is TGTGCCAGCAGTTTAACCAGGGGGCGCGCTGGAAACACCATATATTTT.

There are a few counts of this clone. J is TRBJ1-5 and V is TRBV4-1; D gene unclear. V dropped 3 bases and J dropped 9 bases, with 12 bases sitting between them. CDR1 and CDR2 from the germline V gene are MGHRA and YSYEKL. The CDR3 runs 13 residues. CDR3 coding DNA: TGCGCCAGCAGCCAGGGCATAAATGGGCCCCAGCATTTT. Translation gives CASSQGINGPQHF.

This rearrangement joins TRBV9 to TRBJ2-5; D might be TRBD2 (6 bases). V lost 4 bases, J lost 3 bases, and 13 bases lay in between. Germline-derived CDR1 and CDR2 are SGDLS and YYNGEE. The CDR3 is 14 residues long. CDR3 protein: CASSRESGKETQYF. The CDR3 DNA reads TGTGCCAGCAGCCGGGAGAGTGGGAAAGAGACCCAGTACTTC. Based on the CDR3 plus reference TRBV9 and TRBJ2-5, the full variable domain is DSGVTQTPKHLITATGQRVTLRCSPRSGDLSVYWYQQSLDQGLQFLIQYYNGEERAKGNILERFSAQQFPDLHSELNLSSLELGDSALYFCASSRESGKETQYFGPGTRLLVL.

The CDR3 spells CASSPAPGVDEQFF. As DNA, the CDR3 is TGTGCCAGCAGCCCGGCGCCCGGGGTCGATGAGCAGTTCTTC. The chain recombines TRBV6-1 with TRBJ2-1; perhaps TRBD2 as D (5 bases). Germline CDR1 is MNHNS and CDR2 is SASEGT. V was clipped by 6 bases and J by 8 bases, with 17 bases between them. This CDR3 region has 14 residues.

The chain carries TRBV28 and TRBJ2-5; 7 nucleotides line up with TRBD2. Germline values: CDR1 MDHEN, CDR2 SYDVKM. CDR3 length equals 13 residues. Trimming took 10 bases from V and 4 from J; bases not matched to a gene: 9. The CDR3 DNA is TGTGCCACCGGGGGTGCGGGAGTAGAGACCCAGTACTTC. Its protein product is CATGGAGVETQYF.

This chain uses TRBV5-6 with TRBJ2-7; possibly TRBD1 for D (6 bases). CDR3 length equals 15 residues. V gave up 4 bases and J gave up 7 bases, with 21 bases separating them. Germline lookup yields CDR1 SGHDT and CDR2 YYEEEE. DNA of the CDR3: TGTGCCAGCAGCCCGGACAGAGGTTCTCCTAGGGAGCAGTACTTC. This gives the protein CASSPDRGSPREQYF.

The genes are TRBV30 and TRBJ2-1, with 10 bases identical to TRBD2. Unmatched junction bases numbered 5, after V lost 2 bases and J lost 7 bases. The CDR3 sequence is 14 residues long. Germline CDR1 GTSNPN, CDR2 SVGIG (reference sequence). The CDR3 sequence: CAWSPSGSGNEQFF. CDR3 DNA sequence: TGTGCCTGGAGTCCTAGCGGGAGTGGTAATGAGCAGTTCTTC.

The chain links TRBV5-4 to TRBJ2-3, with TRBD1 matching over 7 bases. The V gene's germline CDR1 is SGHNT and CDR2 YYREEE (reference sequence). CDR3 length equals 16 residues. Trimming cost V 7 bases and J 0 bases; bases outside gene matches: 11. The CDR3 sequence: CASARGGGDSTDTQYF. Written as DNA, the CDR3 is TGTGCCAGCGCCAGAGGGGGCGGAGACAGCACAGATACGCAGTATTTT.

The J gene is TRBJ2-1, the V gene TRBV11-3; 11 bases match TRBD1. Germline lookup yields CDR1 SGHNT and CDR2 YENEEA. Germline trimming cut 5 bases from V and 9 bases from J; bases unmatched to any gene: 6. The CDR3 totals 14 residues. The CDR3, as DNA: TGTGCCAGCAGCAAGGGACAGGGGGACGGTGAGCAGTTCTTC. Translating it yields CASSKGQGDGEQFF.

This chain connects TRBV5-1 to TRBJ1-1; the match to TRBD1 covers 8 bases. CDR3 length: 15 residues. In germline, CDR1 is SGHRS, CDR2 YFSETQ. V dropped 4 bases and J dropped 2; count of bases not matched to a gene: 7. In DNA form, the CDR3 reads TGCGCCAGCAGCCGAGGACAGGGAAGAAACACTGAAGCTTTCTTT. The encoded protein is CASSRGQGRNTEAFF.